This entry lists 4 T cell receptor beta chains sequenced from one sample in a study of blood T cell repertoires in COVID-19. Some clones are missing from TCRdb's copy, which holds only in-frame ones; the method was immunoSEQ multiplex PCR. The sample includes almost 95,000 clones, around nine tenths of them seen just once. The specimen sequenced was peripheral blood. The receptors originated from a woman aged 55 to 70 with COVID-19, enrolled during active disease.

This chain links TRBV6-1 with TRBJ2-7, with D unclear. The CDR3 is 16 residues long. With 3 bases removed from V and 0 bases from J, the gap between germline ends came to 15 bases. In germline, CDR1 is MNHNS, CDR2 SASEGT. CDR3 protein: CASSDLGSWNSYEQYF. In DNA form, the CDR3 reads TGTGCCAGCAGTGATTTGGGCAGTTGGAACTCCTACGAGCAGTACTTC.

This clone was seen only a few times. The chain combines TRBV7-2 with TRBJ2-1; TRBD2 aligns across 9 bases. Germline V gives CDR1 SGHTA, CDR2 FQGNSA. This CDR3 comprises 16 residues. Losses at the gene ends were 4 bases for V and 6 bases for J; bases not matched to a gene: 10. Written as DNA, the CDR3 is TGTGCCAGCAGCTCCCATAGCGGGGGAAACCCCAATGAGCAGTTCTTC. This codes for CASSSHSGGNPNEQFF. Based on the CDR3 plus reference TRBV7-2 and TRBJ2-1, the full variable domain is GAGVSQSPSNKVTEKGKDVELRCDPISGHTALYWYRQSLGQGLEFLIYFQGNSAPDKSGLPSDRFSAERTGGSVSTLTIQRTQQEDSAVYLCASSSHSGGNPNEQFFGPGTRLTVL.

The chain employs TRBV7-2 and TRBJ1-5; possibly TRBD1 for D (5 bases). CDR1 is SGHTA and CDR2 is FQGNSA in the germline V gene. The CDR3 runs to 16 residues. V was shortened by 1 base and J by 0 bases, with 10 bases between the two germline ends. CDR3 in amino acids: CASSLGMGRSNQPQHF. The CDR3 DNA is TGTGCCAGCAGCTTAGGGATGGGGCGTAGCAATCAGCCCCAGCATTTT.

V gene TRBV5-1 combines with J gene TRBJ2-1; a possible D gene is TRBD2 (5 bases). The CDR3 is 14 amino acids. The germline V and J ends were trimmed by 4 bases and 9 bases, with 17 bases remaining between them. CDR1 SGHRS and CDR2 YFSETQ come from the germline V gene. DNA for the CDR3: TGCGCCAGCAGCCCCCTGCGCGGGTATACTGAGCAGTTCTTC. Protein product: CASSPLRGYTEQFF.